The present TCR beta chain was sequenced within a study of molecular identifiers for immune sequencing clone quantification. On the study more broadly: In replicates, the authors split RNA from around 20,000 or 100,000 naive CD8 cells five ways and sequenced four.

CDR1 and CDR2 (germline): SGDLS, YYNGEE. This CDR3 spans 15 amino acids. The V gene lost 4 bases and the J gene lost 0 bases, with 11 bases spanning the gap. MiXCR, applied by TCRdb to the PCR reads, yields one record per CDR3 protein. The table records approximately 500,000 distinct CDR3 sequences, about a fifth of them present only once. This TCR was sampled from a human donor in good health. Some libraries in this study had Jurkat cell RNA spiked in. Input material: naive CD8+ T cells from blood, with Jurkat cell RNA spiked in. Stated subset: FACS-sorted CD8+CD4-CCR7+CD45RA+ naive T cells. V usage is TRBV9 and J usage is TRBJ2-1; weak D call: TRBD2 (6 bases). This chain's CDR3 is CASSQTGVSYNEQFF. Here the CDR3 DNA reads TGTGCCAGCAGCCAGACGGGGGTCTCCTACAATGAGCAGTTCTTC.